These 12 T cell receptor beta chains originate from one sample sequenced in a study of patients and donors after allogeneic stem cell transplantation. TCRdb independently ran MiXCR on the RT-PCR reads; one entry per CDR3 protein. The sample lists 20,000 to 30,000 distinct CDR3 sequences, 6.5% to 10% occurring once. Input material: blood, either unsorted or a sorted T cell fraction (not recorded which). Receptors originate from a human donor who was either an allogeneic HSCT recipient or a stem cell or donor lymphocyte infusion donor (not recorded which). It is not recorded whose cells these are; they may come from a transplant donor.

Of note for this clonotype: This may be a read error, as it is one base from a much larger clone. The J gene is TRBJ1-4, the V gene TRBV5-1; D is undetermined. In germline, CDR1 is SGHRS, CDR2 YFSETQ. This CDR3 contains 14 residues. The CDR3 sequence is CASSLMPSGEILFF. As DNA, the CDR3 is TGCGCCAGCAGCTTGATGCCGTCTGGAGAAATACTGTTTTTT.

This clonotype was found many times. The chain recombines TRBV5-1 with TRBJ2-1; D ambiguous. CDR1 is SGHRS, CDR2 YFSETQ, per germline. The CDR3 sequence is 14 residues long. V lost 2 bases and J lost 4, with 10 bases in between. The DNA for the CDR3 is TGCGCCAGCAGCTTCCCCGGTTCGTACAATGAGCAGTTCTTC. Encoded protein: CASSFPGSYNEQFF. Full variable domain (missing parts from reference TRBV5-1 and TRBJ2-1): KAGVTQTPRYLIKTRGQQVTLSCSPISGHRSVSWYQQTPGQGLQFLFEYFSETQRNKGNFPGRFSGRQFSNSRSEMNVSTLELGDSALYLCASSFPGSYNEQFFGPGTRLTVL.

V and J are TRBV5-4 and TRBJ1-1, with TRBD1 as a possible D gene (5 bases). Deletions cut 0 bases from V and 3 bases from J, with 18 bases between. CDR3 size: 17 residues. Germline CDR1 is SGHNT and CDR2 is YYREEE (reference sequence). The CDR3 nucleotides are TGTGCCAGCAGCTTGGCCTCGGTTTGGGGGGGGGACACTGAAGCTTTCTTT. Translation: CASSLASVWGGDTEAFF. The complete variable domain, with remaining parts taken from reference TRBV5-4 and TRBJ1-1, reads ETGVTQSPTHLIKTRGQQVTLRCSSQSGHNTVSWYQQALGQGPQFIFQYYREEENGRGNFPPRFSGLQFPNYSSELNVNALELDDSALYLCASSLASVWGGDTEAFFGQGTRLTVV.

In its sample, this clonotype was seen many times. The rearrangement links TRBV28 to TRBJ1-1; 9 bases map to TRBD1. J was trimmed by 5 bases and V by 5 bases; bases with no gene match: 9. Germline-derived CDR1 and CDR2 are MDHEN and SYDVKM. The CDR3 loop spans 15 amino acids. In DNA form, the CDR3 reads TGTGCCAGCAGTATACCGGGACAGGGTGTGACTGAAGCTTTCTTT. Translating it yields CASSIPGQGVTEAFF.

This sequence joins TRBV6-1 and TRBJ2-4, with D tentatively TRBD1 (6 bases). This CDR3 has 17 residues. The germline gives CDR1 MNHNS, CDR2 SASEGT. V lost 1 base to trimming and J lost 2 bases, with 15 bases between them. The CDR3 DNA is TGTGCCAGCAGTGAAGTGGGGCTAACAGGGTCCAAAAACATTCAGTACTTC. This sequence encodes CASSEVGLTGSKNIQYF.

This clonotype was counted between two and nine times. The gene calls are TRBV25-1 and TRBJ2-2; D is ambiguous. Per germline, CDR1 MGHDK and CDR2 SYGVNS. This CDR3 has 15 amino acids. V gave up 2 bases and J gave up 7 bases, with 14 bases separating them. CDR3 region: CASSEDGFVVGELFF. CDR3 DNA: TGTGCCAGCAGTGAAGATGGCTTCGTGGTCGGGGAGCTGTTTTTT. The full variable domain, its missing parts supplied by reference TRBV25-1 and TRBJ2-2, is EADIYQTPRYLVIGTGKKITLECSQTMGHDKMYWYQQDPGMELHLIHYSYGVNSTEKGDLSSESTVSRIRTEHFPLTLESARPSHTSQYLCASSEDGFVVGELFFGEGSRLTVL.

V and J are TRBV6-5 and TRBJ1-1; D is unclear. The V gene's germline CDR1 is MNHEY and CDR2 SVGAGI. This CDR3 contains 13 residues. Trimming removed 4 bases from V and 4 bases from J, with 10 bases in between. This CDR3 is CASSWGLGTEAFF. The CDR3 DNA reads TGTGCCAGCAGTTGGGGATTGGGCACTGAAGCTTTCTTT.

V and J are TRBV28 and TRBJ2-7, with a possible D match to TRBD2 (7 bases). Trimming shortened V by 4 bases and J by 2 bases, and 15 bases separated the two germline ends. Per the germline V gene, CDR1 is MDHEN and CDR2 is SYDVKM. This CDR3 spans 15 amino acids. DNA for the CDR3: TGTGCCAGCAGTTCCGGGGGGCCCCCAACCTACGAGCAGTACTTC. The encoded protein is CASSSGGPPTYEQYF. The full variable domain, rest sourced from reference TRBV28 and TRBJ2-7, is DVKVTQSSRYLVKRTGEKVFLECVQDMDHENMFWYRQDPGLGLRLIYFSYDVKMKEKGDIPEGYSVSREKKERFSLILESASTNQTSMYLCASSSGGPPTYEQYFGPGTRLTVT.

This rearrangement joins TRBV28 to TRBJ2-7; the D is unclear. V was cut by 6 bases and J by 3 bases, with 9 bases left in between. This CDR3 has 12 residues. CDR1 is MDHEN, CDR2 SYDVKM, per germline. The chain's CDR3 is CASSPVFYEQYF. In nucleotides, the CDR3 is TGTGCCAGCAGCCCCGTCTTCTACGAGCAGTACTTC.

This clonotype has at least ten counts. V usage is TRBV5-6 and J usage is TRBJ2-2, with D unclear. The V gene lost 2 bases and the J gene lost 2 bases, with 10 bases spanning the gap. In germline, CDR1 is SGHDT, CDR2 YYEEEE. The CDR3 runs 15 residues. The chain's CDR3 is CASSFGYGNTGELFF. The DNA of the CDR3 is TGTGCCAGCAGCTTTGGTTACGGAAACACCGGGGAGCTGTTTTTT. Full variable domain (rest looked up from reference TRBV5-6 and TRBJ2-2): DAGVTQSPTHLIKTRGQQVTLRCSPKSGHDTVSWYQQALGQGPQFIFQYYEEEERQRGNFPDRFSGHQFPNYSSELNVNALLLGDSALYLCASSFGYGNTGELFFGEGSRLTVL.

The chain is built from TRBV28 and TRBJ2-3; 7 bases fit TRBD2. After removal of 6 bases from V and 5 bases from J, the junction contained 17 bases not matched to a gene. The CDR3 has 17 residues. Germline V CDR1 and CDR2: MDHEN, SYDVKM. The CDR3 region has the DNA TGTGCCAGCAGCTCACCCTCTAGCGGATGGAGGCGAGATACGCAGTATTTT. Translating it yields CASSSPSSGWRRDTQYF.

As for this clonotype: Relative to the germline gene, one junction end is altered; a read error may explain this. The rearrangement links TRBV27 to TRBJ1-2, with TRBD1 as a possible D gene (5 bases). The CDR3 spans 10 residues. Per the germline V gene, CDR1 is MNHEY and CDR2 is SMNVEV (reference sequence). Written as DNA, the CDR3 is TGTGCCAGCGAAGGGGCGTTAGGCGCCTTC. This sequence encodes CASEGALGAF.